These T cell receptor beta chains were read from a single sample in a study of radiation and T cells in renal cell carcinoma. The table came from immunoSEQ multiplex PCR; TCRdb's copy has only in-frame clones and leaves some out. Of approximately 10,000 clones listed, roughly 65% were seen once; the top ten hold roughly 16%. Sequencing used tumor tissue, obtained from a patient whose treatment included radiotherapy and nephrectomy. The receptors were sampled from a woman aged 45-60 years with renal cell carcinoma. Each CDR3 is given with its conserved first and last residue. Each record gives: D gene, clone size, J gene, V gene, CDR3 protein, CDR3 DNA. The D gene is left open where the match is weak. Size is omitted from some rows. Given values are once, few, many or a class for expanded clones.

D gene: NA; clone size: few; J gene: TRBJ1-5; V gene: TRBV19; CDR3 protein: CASSTLILQEVSNQPQHF; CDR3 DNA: TGTGCCAGTAGTACGCTAATTTTACAGGAAGTTAGCAATCAGCCCCAGCATTTT
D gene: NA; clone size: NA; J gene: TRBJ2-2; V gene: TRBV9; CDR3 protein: CASSVDSEIKTGELFF; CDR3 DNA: TGTGCCAGCAGCGTAGACTCCGAGATTAAGACCGGGGAGCTGTTTTTT
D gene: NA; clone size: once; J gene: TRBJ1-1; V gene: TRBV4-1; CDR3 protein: CASSQVGLTEAFF; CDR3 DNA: TGCGCCAGCAGCCAAGTTGGTTTAACTGAAGCTTTCTTT
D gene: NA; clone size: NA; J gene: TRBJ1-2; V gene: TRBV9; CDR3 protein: CASSVGAGTPIIFNYGYTF; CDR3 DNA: TGTGCCAGCAGCGTAGGGGCAGGGACCCCAATTATCTTTAACTATGGCTACACCTTC
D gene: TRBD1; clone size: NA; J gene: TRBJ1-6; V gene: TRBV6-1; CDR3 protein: CASSGGQGGSPLHF; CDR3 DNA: TGTGCCAGCAGTGGGGGACAGGGGGGCTCACCCCTCCACTTT
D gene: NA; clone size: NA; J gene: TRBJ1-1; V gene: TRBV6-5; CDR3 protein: CASSRETATEAFF; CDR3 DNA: TGTGCCAGCTCCCGCGAGACAGCGACTGAAGCTTTCTTT
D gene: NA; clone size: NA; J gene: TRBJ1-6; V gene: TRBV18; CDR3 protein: CASSPGLGDSPLHF; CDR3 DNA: TGTGCCAGCTCACCAGGGCTAGGGGATTCACCCCTCCACTTT
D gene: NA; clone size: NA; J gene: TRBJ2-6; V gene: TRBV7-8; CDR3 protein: CASSETNYPQSRANVLTF; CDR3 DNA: TGTGCCAGCAGCGAGACTAATTACCCACAAAGTCGGGCCAACGTCCTGACTTTC
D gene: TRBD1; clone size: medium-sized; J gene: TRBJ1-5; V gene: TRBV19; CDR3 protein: CASHRDRGQADQPQHF; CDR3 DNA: TGTGCCAGTCACCGGGACAGAGGACAGGCCGATCAGCCCCAGCATTTT
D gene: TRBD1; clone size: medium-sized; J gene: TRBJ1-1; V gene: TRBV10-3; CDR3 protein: CAITNPGQGLTEAFF; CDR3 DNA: TGTGCCATCACAAATCCCGGACAGGGATTAACTGAAGCTTTCTTT
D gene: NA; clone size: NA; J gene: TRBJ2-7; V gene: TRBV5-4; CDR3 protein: CASSWEEGYEQYF; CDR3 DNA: TGTGCCAGCAGCTGGGAGGAGGGCTACGAGCAGTACTTC
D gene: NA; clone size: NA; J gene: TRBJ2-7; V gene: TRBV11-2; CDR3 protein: CASSLGLGGAAYEQYF; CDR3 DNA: TGTGCCAGCAGCTTAGGACTCGGCGGGGCAGCCTACGAGCAGTACTTC
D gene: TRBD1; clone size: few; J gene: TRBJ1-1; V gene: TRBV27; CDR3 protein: CASSSEGARNTEAFF; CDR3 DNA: TGTGCCAGCAGTTCTGAGGGGGCGAGGAACACTGAAGCTTTCTTT
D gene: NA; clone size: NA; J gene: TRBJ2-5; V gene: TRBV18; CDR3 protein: CASSPGAIETQYF; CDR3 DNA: TGTGCCAGCTCACCAGGGGCAATTGAGACCCAGTACTTC
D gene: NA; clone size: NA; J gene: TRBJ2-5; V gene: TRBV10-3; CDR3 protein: CAIGGGETQYF; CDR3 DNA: TGTGCCATCGGGGGTGGGGAGACCCAGTACTTC
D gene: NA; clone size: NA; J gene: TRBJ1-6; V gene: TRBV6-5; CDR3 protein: CASSLENSPLHF; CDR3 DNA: TGTGCCAGCAGTTTAGAGAATTCACCCCTCCACTTT
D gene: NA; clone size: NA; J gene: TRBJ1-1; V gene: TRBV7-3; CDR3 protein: CASSLVRANTEAFF; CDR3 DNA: TGTGCCAGCAGCTTAGTCAGGGCGAACACTGAAGCTTTCTTT
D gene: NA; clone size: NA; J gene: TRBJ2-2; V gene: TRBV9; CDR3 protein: CASSESETANTGELFF; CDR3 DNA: TGTGCCAGCAGCGAATCCGAGACAGCGAACACCGGGGAGCTGTTTTTT
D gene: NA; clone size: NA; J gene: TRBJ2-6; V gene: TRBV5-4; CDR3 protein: CASRVGGANVLTF; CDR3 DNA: TGTGCCAGCAGGGTAGGTGGGGCCAACGTCCTGACTTTC
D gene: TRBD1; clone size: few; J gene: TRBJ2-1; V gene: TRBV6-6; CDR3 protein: CASSRQGAWNEQFF; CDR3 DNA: TGTGCCAGCAGTAGACAGGGGGCTTGGAATGAGCAGTTCTTC
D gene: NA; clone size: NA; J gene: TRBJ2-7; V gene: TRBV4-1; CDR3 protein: CASSPQGNYEQYF; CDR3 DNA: TGCGCCAGCAGCCCCCAGGGAAACTACGAGCAGTACTTC
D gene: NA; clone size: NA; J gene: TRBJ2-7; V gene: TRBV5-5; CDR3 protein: CASRPGTRYEQYF; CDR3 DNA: TGTGCCAGCAGACCCGGGACAAGATACGAGCAGTACTTC